This T cell receptor (beta chain) was recorded in a study of radiotherapy plus CTLA-4 blockade in lung cancer (dated by TCRdb to the late 2010s). Study-level background: Objective responses occurred in 18% of enrolled patients, and 30% to 40% achieved disease control.

In this study, focal radiation therapy paired with CTLA-4 blockade (ipilimumab) was tested in patients who had chemo-refractory metastatic non-small-cell lung cancer. Concerning this clone itself: Its antigen remains unidentified. No base qualities exist here, and no much larger clone lies one base off it.

Overall study results and their limits: TCR clones derived from tumors expanded in peripheral blood after treatment with radiotherapy and ipilimumab. The strongest predictors of response, as reported, were early dynamic changes in blood T cell clones along with a rise in serum interferon-beta after radiation.

Preparation of the library involved the immunoSEQ multiplex PCR assay. TCRdb retrieved this table from immuneACCESS and kept in-frame rearrangements only. Not all clones are present; in checked studies, unresolved V genes account for under half, and no reason is known for the remainder. The sample includes about 31,000 clones, with 78% observed a single time. The ten largest clones capture 7.5% to 8% of the sample. The CDR3 contains 14 residues, cysteine and phenylalanine counted. Kept here is only the CDR3 DNA, which spans 42 bases and is read in frame from base 1. V is pared back by 3 bases and J by 4 bases, with 13 bases lying between the germline termini. Taken from the germline V gene, the CDR1 and CDR2 loops are SGHRS and YFSETQ.

Rearrangement joined TRBV5-1 to TRBJ1-1; the D gene identity is not certain. The material was peripheral blood, obtained from a patient treated with radiotherapy plus ipilimumab. This clonotype was obtained from a human donor with non-small cell lung cancer who had stable disease on radiotherapy plus ipilimumab. The CDR3 has the sequence CASSSYSVPTEAFF. The DNA sequence reads TGCGCCAGCAGCTCTTACTCAGTACCCACTGAAGCTTTCTTT.